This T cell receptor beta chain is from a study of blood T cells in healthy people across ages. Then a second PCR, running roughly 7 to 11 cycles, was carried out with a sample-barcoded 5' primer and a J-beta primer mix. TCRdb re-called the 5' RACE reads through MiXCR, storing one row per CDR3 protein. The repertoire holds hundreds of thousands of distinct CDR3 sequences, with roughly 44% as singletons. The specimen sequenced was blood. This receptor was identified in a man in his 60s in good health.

In DNA form, the CDR3 reads TGCAGTGCTAGGGGGCGGGGCGACTTCTACGAGCAGTACTTC. Its protein product is CSARGRGDFYEQYF. The gene calls are TRBV20-1 and TRBJ2-7; perhaps TRBD2 as D (6 bases). The CDR3 has 14 residues. Germline values: CDR1 DFQATT, CDR2 SNEGSKA (reference sequence). V dropped 3 bases and J dropped 3 bases, with 15 bases sitting between them.